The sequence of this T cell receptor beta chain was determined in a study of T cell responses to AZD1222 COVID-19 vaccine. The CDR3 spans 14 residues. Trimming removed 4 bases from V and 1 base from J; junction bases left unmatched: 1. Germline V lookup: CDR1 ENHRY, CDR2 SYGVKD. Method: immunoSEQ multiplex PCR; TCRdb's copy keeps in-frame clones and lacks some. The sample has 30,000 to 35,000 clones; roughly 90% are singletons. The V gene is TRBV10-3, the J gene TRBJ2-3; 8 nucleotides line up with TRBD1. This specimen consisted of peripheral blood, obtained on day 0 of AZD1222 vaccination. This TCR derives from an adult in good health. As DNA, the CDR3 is TGTGCCATCAGTGCGGGACAGGGCACAGATACGCAGTATTTT. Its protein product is CAISAGQGTDTQYF.